One and the same sample provided the 11 T cell receptor beta chains below, sequenced in a study of blood T cells in healthy people across ages. A second about 7 to 12 cycle PCR used barcoded and J-beta primers. TCRdb processed the 5' RACE reads anew with MiXCR; each CDR3 protein has one entry. This sample carries around 970,000 distinct CDR3 sequences, roughly 51% of them seen once, and the ten largest clones take around 21%. Sequences were obtained from blood. Receptors originate from a woman in her fifties or sixties in good health.

This sequence joins TRBV7-9 and TRBJ1-2; no firm D call. This CDR3 is 17 amino acids long. Germline CDR1 is SEHNR and CDR2 is FQNEAQ (reference sequence). Trimming stripped 5 bases from V and 8 bases from J, with 27 bases between. CDR3 loop: CASSPLGPSARTGGYTF. CDR3 DNA: TGTGCCAGCAGCCCCCTCGGGCCATCCGCCAGGACGGGGGGCTACACCTTC.

This rearrangement joins TRBV28 to TRBJ2-1; the match to TRBD2 covers 9 bases. Germline-derived CDR1 and CDR2 are MDHEN and SYDVKM. V shed 4 bases, J shed 7 bases, and the junction held 5 bases outside the gene matches. The CDR3 length is 14 residues. The CDR3 nucleotides are TGTGCCAGCAGTTACGGACTAGCGAAAAATGAGCAGTTCTTC. Translating it yields CASSYGLAKNEQFF.

The V gene is TRBV14, the J gene TRBJ2-7, with D tentatively TRBD2 (6 bases). The CDR3 spans 13 residues. The V end was cut by 4 bases, the J end by 3 bases, with 10 bases between. Germline loops: CDR1 SGHDN, CDR2 FVKESK. The CDR3 loop is CASSPISGYEQYF. As DNA, the CDR3 is TGTGCCAGCAGCCCGATTAGCGGCTACGAGCAGTACTTC. Combining the CDR3 with reference TRBV14 and TRBJ2-7 gives the whole variable domain EAGVTQFPSHSVIEKGQTVTLRCDPISGHDNLYWYRRVMGKEIKFLLHFVKESKQDESGMPNNRFLAERTGGTYSTLKVQPAELEDSGVYFCASSPISGYEQYFGPGTRLTVT.

The CDR3 reads CASSRAGGEYEQYF. The DNA for the CDR3 is TGTGCCAGCAGTCGAGCGGGAGGGGAGTACGAGCAGTACTTC. The V gene is TRBV6-5, the J gene TRBJ2-4; TRBD2 matches at 10 bases. The DNA end is more similar to TRBJ2-7, so the J call may be wrong. CDR1 MNHEY and CDR2 SVGAGI come from the germline V gene. This CDR3 has 14 amino acids.

The rearrangement uses TRBV29-1 and TRBJ2-7; D ambiguous. The assigned J gene may be wrong: the sequence end matches TRBJ2-5 better. This CDR3 is 15 amino acids long. Germline V gene data show CDR1 as SQVTM and CDR2 as ANQGSEA. The CDR3 sequence: CSVEAPGFRIETQYF. For the CDR3, the DNA is TGCAGCGTTGAAGCACCGGGTTTTCGAATAGAGACCCAGTACTTC.

This clonotype was seen ten or more times. The rearrangement links TRBV20-1 to TRBJ2-1; 9 positions match TRBD2. The CDR3 sequence is 16 residues long. Unmatched junction bases numbered 11, after V lost 4 bases and J lost 4 bases. CDR1 is DFQATT and CDR2 is SNEGSKA in the germline V gene (reference sequence). CDR3 in DNA: TGCAGTGCTAAAGCCTATATAGCGGGAGATTACAATGAGCAGTTCTTC. Translated: CSAKAYIAGDYNEQFF.

This clonotype was seen only a few times. This chain links TRBV12-3 or TRBV12-4 with TRBJ2-3; D might be TRBD1 (6 bases). V lost 8 bases, J lost 3 bases, and 21 bases lay in between. CDR3 length: 16 residues. The CDR3 sequence: CASPRGRFRVTDTQYF. The CDR3 DNA reads as TGTGCCAGCCCCAGGGGTAGATTCCGTGTAACAGATACGCAGTATTTT.

This clonotype was seen at least ten times. The chain's CDR3 is CSAPTSGGNIQYF. In DNA form, the CDR3 reads TGCAGTGCTCCGACTAGCGGGGGTAACATTCAGTACTTC. The chain has TRBV20-1 and TRBJ2-4, with TRBD2 matching over 12 bases. The germline CDR1 and CDR2 sequences are DFQATT and SNEGSKA (reference sequence). The J segment lost 7 bases and the V segment lost 5 bases, leaving 3 bases of the junction unmatched. The CDR3 loop spans 13 amino acids.

This clonotype was found many times. The chain combines TRBV20-1 with TRBJ2-7; D call uncertain. From germline, CDR1 is DFQATT and CDR2 SNEGSKA (reference sequence). The CDR3 loop spans 15 amino acids. Trimming left V 0 bases short and J 2 bases short, with 14 bases between. The CDR3 coding sequence is TGCAGTGCTAGAGATTCGACCCTGGGGACCTACGAGCAGTACTTC. It specifies CSARDSTLGTYEQYF.

At least ten counts were recorded for this clonotype. The junction does not match germline at one end; this may be a read error. The chain joins TRBV18 to TRBJ2-6; D may be TRBD1 (6 bases). CDR1 KGHSH and CDR2 LQKENI come from the germline V gene. This CDR3 is built from 15 residues. CDR3 coding DNA: TGCGCCAGCAGCCCAGGGGACTCTGGGGCCAACGTCCTGACTTTC. It translates to CASSPGDSGANVLTF. The complete variable domain, with remaining parts taken from reference TRBV18 and TRBJ2-6, reads NAGVMQNPRHLVRRRGQEARLRCSPMKGHSHVYWYRQLPEEGLKFMVYLQKENIIDESGMPKERFSAEFPKEGPSILRIQQVVRGDSAAYFCASSPGDSGANVLTFGAGSRLTVL.

This chain links TRBV7-2 with TRBJ2-2; 9 bases agree with TRBD2. The CDR3 has 16 amino acids. Per the germline V gene, CDR1 is SGHTA and CDR2 is FQGNSA. Germline trimming cut 6 bases from V and 7 bases from J; bases unmatched to any gene: 12. CDR3 sequence: CASRGRGRAVNGELFF. The CDR3 DNA sequence: TGTGCCAGCAGAGGGCGCGGGAGGGCGGTAAACGGGGAGCTGTTTTTT.